These T cell receptor beta chains were read from a single sample in a study of blood T cell repertoires in COVID-19. Repertoires were generated with immunoSEQ multiplex PCR, while TCRdb's copy carries only in-frame clones and drops some. Here the sample spans a few hundred thousand clones, around 80% being singletons. The sequenced material came from peripheral blood. Receptors originate from a woman aged 45 to 65 with acute or convalescent COVID-19. Each CDR3 is given with its conserved first and last residue. Each record gives: clone size, D gene, J gene, V gene, CDR3 DNA, CDR3 protein. D genes are given only for firm matches. Some rows mark clone size as missing; the rest say once, few, many or name a class of expanded clone.

>once|NA|TRBJ1-5|TRBV27
TGTGCCAGCAGTCATTTGCCGAGTCAGCCCCAGCATTTT
CASSHLPSQPQHF
>NA|NA|TRBJ1-2|TRBV25-1
TGTGCCAGCAGACTCTCGGGAGCTAACTATGGCTACACCTTC
CASRLSGANYGYTF
>once|TRBD1|TRBJ2-1|TRBV3-1/TRBV3-2
TGTGCCAGCAGCCAAGGATCCCGGGACAGGGAAAGGAACAATGAGCAGTTCTTC
CASSQGSRDRERNNEQFF
>NA|TRBD2|TRBJ2-1|TRBV5-1
TGCGCCAGCAGCTTGGTGGCTAGCGGGGGCAATGAGCAGTTCTTC
CASSLVASGGNEQFF
>once|TRBD2|TRBJ2-5|TRBV3-1/TRBV3-2
TGTGCCAGCAGTCCCCCAGCGGGGGGGAAAGAGACCCAGTACTTC
CASSPPAGGKETQYF
>NA|TRBD1|TRBJ1-1|TRBV29-1
TGCAGCGTTGTAGACAGGGGTGGCGCTTTCTTT
CSVVDRGGAFF
>once|NA|TRBJ2-3|TRBV6-5
TGTGCCAGCAGTTACAGGCAGGGAGATACGCAGTATTTT
CASSYRQGDTQYF
>NA|NA|TRBJ1-1|TRBV3-1/TRBV3-2
TGTGCCAGCACCAGACAGGATTTGAACACTGAAGCTTTCTTT
CASTRQDLNTEAFF
>NA|TRBD2|TRBJ2-1|TRBV9
TGTGCCAGCAGCTCGATGGGACTAGCGGGGTACAATGAGCAGTTCTTC
CASSSMGLAGYNEQFF
>NA|NA|TRBJ2-3|TRBV9
TGTGCCAGCTGTCGGGATGCCACAGATACGCAGTATTTT
CASCRDATDTQYF
>NA|TRBD1|TRBJ2-1|TRBV13
TGTGCCAGCAGCCCCGGGACAGCCTCTTCCTACAATGAGCAGTTCTTC
CASSPGTASSYNEQFF
>NA|NA|TRBJ1-6|TRBV19
TGTGCCAGTAGTCAACAGAGCTCCTATAATTCACCCCTCCACTTT
CASSQQSSYNSPLHF
>NA|NA|TRBJ2-5|TRBV11-2
TGTGCCAGCAGCTTAGGGCCCCCAGAGACCCAGTACTTC
CASSLGPPETQYF
>NA|TRBD2|TRBJ2-2|TRBV4-3
TGCGCCAGCAGCCAAGCGACTAGCGGGAGGGCGGACACCGGGGAGCTGTTTTTT
CASSQATSGRADTGELFF
>many|NA|TRBJ1-1|TRBV6-2/TRBV6-3
TGTGCCAGCAGTTACTCGGCCAGGCTACAGAACACTGAAGCTTTCTTT
CASSYSARLQNTEAFF
>NA|TRBD2|TRBJ2-7|TRBV6-2/TRBV6-3
TGTGCCAGCAGTACCCTAGCGGGAGGGCCCTCCCAGTACTTC
CASSTLAGGPSQYF
>NA|TRBD1|TRBJ1-1|TRBV14
TGTGCCAGCAGCCACTATCGTACAGGGGTCACTGAAGCTTTCTTT
CASSHYRTGVTEAFF
>NA|NA|TRBJ2-5|TRBV5-1
TGCGCCAGCAGCTTGGGTCCTCAAGAGACCCAGTACTTC
CASSLGPQETQYF
>many|NA|TRBJ2-5|TRBV19
TGTGCCAGTAGTAACAGCCAAGAGACCCAGTACTTC
CASSNSQETQYF
>NA|NA|TRBJ1-5|TRBV4-2
TGTGCCAGCAGCCATTACCCCAGGGGAAGCAATCAGCCCCAGCATTTT
CASSHYPRGSNQPQHF
>NA|NA|TRBJ1-1|TRBV9
TGTGCCAGCAGCGTACTGTCGGGGTCGAAAACTGAAGCTTTCTTT
CASSVLSGSKTEAFF
>NA|NA|TRBJ1-4|TRBV7-9
TGTGCCAGCAGCTTAGTGGCTGGCGAAAAACTGTTTTTT
CASSLVAGEKLFF
>many|TRBD1|TRBJ1-5|TRBV6-1
TGTGCCAGCAGTGAACGCCGGGACAGGGGCGTTAGCAATCAGCCCCAGCATTTT
CASSERRDRGVSNQPQHF
>NA|TRBD1|TRBJ2-5|TRBV18
TGTGCCAGCTCCCGCACAGGGGAAGAGACCCAGTACTTC
CASSRTGEETQYF
>NA|TRBD2|TRBJ2-3|TRBV9
TGTGCCAGCAGCGACCTGTTACTAGCGGGAGTGGCAGATACGCAGTATTTT
CASSDLLLAGVADTQYF
>NA|NA|TRBJ1-4|TRBV5-4
TGTGCCAGCAGCGGCCCCAGGGCCCCTGAAAAACTGTTTTTT
CASSGPRAPEKLFF
>NA|NA|TRBJ2-5|TRBV5-5
TGTGCCAGCAGCCCCGAGGTAGGGGGTGTGGAGACCCAGTACTTC
CASSPEVGGVETQYF
>NA|NA|TRBJ1-2|TRBV16
TGTGCCAGCAGCCAATCGGCGGGCCTTCCCTCGAGGGGCTACACCTTC
CASSQSAGLPSRGYTF
>NA|NA|TRBJ1-4|TRBV6-5
TGTGCCAGCAGTCCTCCGGGTGCAACTAATGAAAAACTGTTTTTT
CASSPPGATNEKLFF
>NA|NA|TRBJ1-5|TRBV7-9
TGTGCCAGCAGCTTAGGTGGAGTCGGTCAGCCCCAGCATTTT
CASSLGGVGQPQHF
>NA|NA|TRBJ1-1|TRBV5-1
TGCGCCAGCAGCCCCGCGAGGCCTGTCAGTACTGAAGCTTTCTTT
CASSPARPVSTEAFF
>NA|TRBD2|TRBJ2-2|TRBV4-3
TGCGCCAGCAGCCAAGATCTTCGAACTAGCGTTTGGACCGGGGAGCTGTTTTTT
CASSQDLRTSVWTGELFF
>NA|TRBD1|TRBJ1-6|TRBV27
TGTGCCAGCAGCTTAAACAGGGGTACACCCCTCCACTTT
CASSLNRGTPLHF
>NA|TRBD1|TRBJ2-4|TRBV27
TGTGCCAGCAGTTTATCGGGACAGGTTGGGTATGAAGCCAAAAACATTCAGTACTTC
CASSLSGQVGYEAKNIQYF
>NA|TRBD1|TRBJ2-4|TRBV30
TGTGCCGCGTCTCAGGGGGAGGCCAAAAACATTCAGTACTTC
CAASQGEAKNIQYF
>NA|NA|TRBJ1-5|TRBV7-2
TGTGCCAGCAGCTTTCCGGGGCAGCCCCAGCATTTT
CASSFPGQPQHF
>NA|NA|TRBJ1-5|TRBV15
TGTGCCACCAGCAGAGATCGGACAGAACATAGCAATCAGCCCCAGCATTTT
CATSRDRTEHSNQPQHF
>NA|NA|TRBJ1-4|TRBV6-2/TRBV6-3
TGTGCCAGCAGTTACTCGACCAACGCAGCGGGCACAGAGGCTAATGAAAAACTGTTTTTT
CASSYSTNAAGTEANEKLFF
>NA|NA|TRBJ1-6|TRBV7-2
TGTGCCAGCAGCTTACCCGGGTATAATTCACCCCTCCATTTT
CASSLPGYNSPLHF
>once|NA|TRBJ1-4|TRBV9
TGTGCCAGCAGCTCCGATGAAAAACTGTTTTTT
CASSSDEKLFF
>NA|NA|TRBJ1-6|TRBV5-4
TGTGCCAGCAGTTTTGGGGGGGCGTCCTATAATTCACCCCTCCACTTT
CASSFGGASYNSPLHF
>NA|TRBD1|TRBJ1-5|TRBV29-1
TGCAGCGCTGCCAGGGGGCTAGGGCAGCCCCAGCATTTT
CSAARGLGQPQHF
>NA|NA|TRBJ1-2|TRBV6-5
TGTGCCAGCAGTTACTCCCCGCAGGGCCACTATGGCTACACCTTC
CASSYSPQGHYGYTF
>NA|NA|TRBJ1-1|TRBV5-6
TGTGCCAGCAGCTTGGTGGCAGGATACACTGAAGCTTTCTTT
CASSLVAGYTEAFF
>NA|NA|TRBJ2-1|TRBV15
TGTGCCACCAGCATCGAACTTCCTGGGACACCATACAATGAGCAGTTCTTC
CATSIELPGTPYNEQFF
>NA|TRBD1|TRBJ2-3|TRBV10-3
TGTGCCATCAGTGCCGGTGACAGGGTAAATACGCAGTATTTT
CAISAGDRVNTQYF
>NA|TRBD1|TRBJ1-3|TRBV5-1
TGCGCCAGCAGCTTTACAGGGGCCCCTGGAAACACCATATATTTT
CASSFTGAPGNTIYF
>NA|NA|TRBJ1-5|TRBV2
TGTGCCAGCAGACCGGATGGGGGCACGGGCAATCAGCCCCAGCATTTT
CASRPDGGTGNQPQHF
>NA|TRBD2|TRBJ2-5|TRBV18
TGTGCCAGCTCACCAAGGGCTAGCGGGGGTGAAGAGACCCAGTACTTC
CASSPRASGGEETQYF
>NA|NA|TRBJ1-2|TRBV30
TGTGCCTGGAGTGAAGGGGGCTATGGCTACACCTTC
CAWSEGGYGYTF
>NA|TRBD2|TRBJ2-5|TRBV9
TGTGCCAGCAGCGTAGAGGCGGGGGGGCCAGGGACCCAGTACTTC
CASSVEAGGPGTQYF
>NA|NA|TRBJ2-1|TRBV5-1
TGCGCCAGCAGCTTGGATCGCTCCTACAATGAGCAGTTCTTC
CASSLDRSYNEQFF
>NA|NA|TRBJ1-5|TRBV12-3/TRBV12-4
TGTGCCAGCAGCCTTAGCCCCAATCAGCCCCAGCATTTT
CASSLSPNQPQHF
>NA|NA|TRBJ1-2|TRBV25-1
TGTGCCAGCAGTGAATATTATGTACAGGGCTATGGCTACACCTTC
CASSEYYVQGYGYTF
>NA|TRBD1|TRBJ2-1|TRBV5-1
TGCGCCAGCAGCTTGGGGTCCGGGACAGGGGCATACAATGAGCAGTTCTTC
CASSLGSGTGAYNEQFF
>few|NA|TRBJ1-2|TRBV7-8
TGTGCCAGCAAATCAGGGCTTAACTATGGCTACACCTTC
CASKSGLNYGYTF
>NA|TRBD1|TRBJ2-2|TRBV6-1
TGTGCCAGCAGTGAACGGACAGGGGTACGCATTTTCACCGGGGAGCTGTTTTTT
CASSERTGVRIFTGELFF
>NA|TRBD1|TRBJ2-4|TRBV13
TGTGCCAGCAGCATATACAGGGGGCGAAAAAACATTCAGTACTTC
CASSIYRGRKNIQYF
>NA|TRBD1|TRBJ2-1|TRBV2
TGTGCCAGCAGTCCCGACAGGGGGGATTACAATGAGCAGTTCTTC
CASSPDRGDYNEQFF